The 30 T cell receptor beta chains below come from one sample, sequenced in a study of shared clonotypes between healthy human individuals. The assay was immunoSEQ multiplex PCR, and TCRdb's table has in-frame clones only and misses some. The sample yields about 2.3 million clones, around 93% seen once. Sample: naive CD4+ T cells from PBMCs. Stated subset: CD45RA+ positively selected. These receptors originate from a man between 18 and 35 years old in good health. Some clones in this sample may be carry-over from other donors' samples.

The chain joins TRBV27 to TRBJ1-2; D possibly corresponds to TRBD1 (5 bases). Looked up from germline, CDR1 is MNHEY and CDR2 is SMNVEV (reference sequence). The V end was cut by 4 bases, the J end by 2 bases, with 14 bases between. CDR3 size: 15 residues. CDR3 in amino acids: CASSSRADGNYGYTF. The CDR3 bases are TGTGCCAGCAGTTCCAGGGCGGACGGCAACTATGGCTACACCTTC.

The chain joins TRBV19 to TRBJ2-7; TRBD2 might be the D (7 bases). The ends were cut back, 2 bases at V and 2 bases at J, with 19 bases in the middle. Germline CDR1 and CDR2: LNHDA and SQIVND (reference sequence). This CDR3 spans 17 amino acids. This chain's CDR3 is CASSIQFFGGPAYEQYF. The DNA of the CDR3 is TGTGCCAGTAGTATACAATTCTTCGGGGGGCCCGCCTACGAGCAGTACTTC.

J is TRBJ1-1 and V is TRBV6-1; D ambiguous. The CDR3 contains 11 residues. Germline assignment: CDR1 MNHNS and CDR2 SASEGT. V was shortened by 10 bases and J by 11 bases, with 17 bases between the two germline ends. CDR3 region: CATQTQVMAFF. The DNA for the CDR3 is TGTGCCACCCAAACCCAGGTGATGGCTTTCTTT.

The chain carries TRBV19 and TRBJ1-4, with D maybe TRBD1 (5 bases). V was cut by 5 bases and J by 10 bases, with 20 bases left in between. The length of the CDR3 is 15 residues. CDR1 is LNHDA, CDR2 SQIVND, per germline (reference sequence). CDR3 sequence (DNA): TGTGCCAGTAGTGACCTCCGGGGCCCAGCTGGAAAACTGTTTTTT. This encodes CASSDLRGPAGKLFF.

The V gene is TRBV5-1, the J gene TRBJ2-7, with 11 bases aligning to TRBD2. V was pared by 4 bases and J by 2 bases, with 8 bases of the junction left unmatched. Germline V gene sequence: CDR1 SGHRS, CDR2 YFSETQ. This CDR3 is built from 16 residues. CDR3 residues: CASSPGVSGRAYEQYF. The CDR3 nucleotides are TGCGCCAGCAGCCCCGGGGTTAGCGGGAGGGCCTACGAGCAGTACTTC.

This chain uses TRBV27 with TRBJ2-6; the D gene is possibly TRBD1 (6 bases). CDR1 is MNHEY and CDR2 is SMNVEV in the germline V gene (reference sequence). V was shortened by 3 bases and J by 1 base, with 13 bases between the two germline ends. This CDR3 spans 17 amino acids. CDR3 amino acids: CASSLGRGRSGANVLTF. The CDR3 nucleotides read TGTGCCAGCAGTTTGGGCAGGGGAAGGTCTGGGGCCAACGTCCTGACTTTC.

To note about this clone: Additional DNA sequences in this sample encode the identical CDR3. The CDR3 coding sequence is TGCAGTGCTGGCACAGATACGCAGTATTTT. Its protein is CSAGTDTQYF. The J gene is TRBJ2-3, the V gene TRBV20-1, with D unclear. Germline loops: CDR1 DFQATT, CDR2 SNEGSKA (reference sequence). Trimming shortened V by 5 bases and J by 1 base, and 1 base separated the two germline ends. CDR3 length: 10 residues.

J is TRBJ1-4 and V is TRBV7-3; 10 bases align to TRBD1. V lost 4 bases and J lost 4; bases outside the gene matches: 3. CDR1 and CDR2 from the germline V gene are SGHTA and FQGTGA. The CDR3 is made up of 15 amino acids. CDR3 region: CASSSRDRGNEKLFF. The CDR3 DNA reads as TGTGCCAGCAGCTCAAGGGACAGGGGTAATGAAAAACTGTTTTTT.

The chain carries TRBV7-9 and TRBJ2-1; TRBD2 agrees at 8 bases. This CDR3 is 15 amino acids long. V trimming: 5 bases; J trimming: 6 bases; junction bases outside the gene matches: 9. Per the germline V gene, CDR1 is SEHNR and CDR2 is FQNEAQ (reference sequence). The CDR3 bases are TGTGCCAGCAGCCTTGTGCAGCGGGAGAGCAATGAGCAGTTCTTC. Translation: CASSLVQRESNEQFF.

V and J are TRBV9 and TRBJ1-2, with 8 bases matching TRBD1. After removal of 4 bases from V and 7 bases from J, the junction contained 6 bases not matched to a gene. The CDR3 loop spans 13 amino acids. Germline lookup yields CDR1 SGDLS and CDR2 YYNGEE. The CDR3 spells CASSPDRGFGYTF. CDR3 in DNA: TGTGCCAGCAGCCCCGACAGGGGCTTTGGCTACACCTTC. Using reference TRBV9 and TRBJ1-2 for the parts outside the CDR3, the full variable domain is DSGVTQTPKHLITATGQRVTLRCSPRSGDLSVYWYQQSLDQGLQFLIQYYNGEERAKGNILERFSAQQFPDLHSELNLSSLELGDSALYFCASSPDRGFGYTFGSGTRLTVV.

The rearrangement uses TRBV4-1 and TRBJ2-3; the D is unclear. Looked up from germline, CDR1 is MGHRA and CDR2 is YSYEKL. The CDR3 spans 12 residues. Trimming took 5 bases from V and 1 from J, leaving 4 bases between them. CDR3 residues: CASSSRTDTQYF. CDR3 DNA sequence: TGCGCCAGCAGCTCCCGCACAGATACGCAGTATTTT.

Remarks on this clone: Other DNA sequences in this sample translate to the same CDR3. J is TRBJ2-3 and V is TRBV18; 9 positions match TRBD1. J lost 6 bases, V lost 3 bases, and 4 bases had no gene match. There are 14 residues in the CDR3. From germline, CDR1 is KGHSH and CDR2 LQKENI. The CDR3 coding sequence is TGTGCCAGCTCACCGGGACAGGGCGCGGATACGCAGTATTTT. Its translation is CASSPGQGADTQYF.

The chain couples TRBV20-1 to TRBJ2-5; D unclear. The germline gives CDR1 DFQATT, CDR2 SNEGSKA (reference sequence). This CDR3 region has 11 residues. CDR3 in amino acids: CSVPLLETQYF. The CDR3 DNA reads as TGCAGCGTCCCCCTCCTGGAGACCCAGTACTTC.

The chain joins TRBV13 to TRBJ2-3; 11 bases match TRBD2. The CDR3 totals 14 residues. The germline CDR1 and CDR2 sequences are PRHDT and FYEKMQ (reference sequence). V shed 10 bases and J 4 bases; nucleotides not matched to a gene: 7. CDR3 in DNA: TGTGCCACTTTAGCGGGAGGGAGAGCAGATACGCAGTATTTT. This gives the protein CATLAGGRADTQYF.

The chain couples TRBV7-2 to TRBJ2-2, with 10 nucleotides matching TRBD1. CDR1 and CDR2 (germline): SGHTA, FQGNSA. The J segment lost 1 base and the V segment lost 7 bases, leaving 3 bases of the junction unmatched. The CDR3 contains 15 residues. DNA of the CDR3: TGTGCCAGCACCAGGGACAGGGGGAACACCGGGGAGCTGTTTTTT. As protein: CASTRDRGNTGELFF.

The chain carries TRBV29-1 and TRBJ2-1, with D hard to call. Germline CDR1 SQVTM, CDR2 ANQGSEA. This CDR3 is 13 amino acids long. Trimming stripped 5 bases from V and 0 bases from J, with 8 bases between. The DNA of the CDR3 is TGCAGCGTTTATACGAACTCCTACAATGAGCAGTTCTTC. Its protein product is CSVYTNSYNEQFF.

This CDR3 is CASSQVRGGNQPQHF. The DNA for the CDR3 is TGTGCCAGCAGCCAAGTTCGAGGAGGCAATCAGCCCCAGCATTTT. The rearrangement links TRBV4-2 to TRBJ1-5; no clear D. The V gene's germline CDR1 is LGHNA and CDR2 YNFKEQ. The CDR3 loop spans 15 amino acids. The V end lost 1 base, the J end lost 2 bases, and 9 bases lay between the germline ends.

This chain joins TRBV2 and TRBJ2-7, with D tentatively TRBD1 (6 bases). Germline assignment: CDR1 SNHLY and CDR2 FYNNEI. The CDR3 consists of 13 residues. Trimming left V 7 bases short and J 3 bases short, with 13 bases between. The CDR3 sequence is CASTPYRDYEQYF. The CDR3 region has the DNA TGTGCCAGCACCCCCTACAGGGACTACGAGCAGTACTTC. Filled out from reference TRBV2 and TRBJ2-7, the complete variable domain reads EPEVTQTPSHQVTQMGQEVILRCVPISNHLYFYWYRQILGQKVEFLVSFYNNEISEKSEIFDDQFSVERPDGSNFTLKIRSTKLEDSAMYFCASTPYRDYEQYFGPGTRLTVT.

This chain connects TRBV7-8 to TRBJ2-3, with D possibly matching TRBD1 (5 bases). Trimming removed 5 bases at V and 4 bases at J, with 16 bases between. Germline loops: CDR1 SGHVS, CDR2 FQNEAQ. This CDR3 contains 15 residues. CDR3 sequence reads: CASSHGASLPDTQYF. Written as DNA, the CDR3 is TGTGCCAGCAGCCATGGGGCTTCACTACCAGATACGCAGTATTTT.

This clone was detected once. This chain connects TRBV12-5 to TRBJ2-1, with D unclear. The germline CDR1 and CDR2 sequences are LGHNT and FRNRAP. V was shortened by 6 bases and J by 4 bases, with 7 bases between the two germline ends. The CDR3 runs 12 residues. For the CDR3, the DNA is TGTGCTAGTGGGCAATTTTACAATGAGCAGTTCTTC. Amino acid sequence: CASGQFYNEQFF.

In its sample, this clone was seen once. The rearrangement links TRBV19 to TRBJ2-5; TRBD2 matches at 9 bases. With 6 bases clipped from V and 7 bases from J, the junction kept 9 bases outside the gene matches. CDR3 size: 14 residues. The germline gives CDR1 LNHDA, CDR2 SQIVND (reference sequence). Here the CDR3 DNA reads TGTGCCAGTAGCGAGACTAGCGGAAGGCTGACCCAGTACTTC. The encoded protein is CASSETSGRLTQYF.

The genes are TRBV4-3 and TRBJ2-4; D is unresolved. V was shortened by 2 bases and J by 1 base, with 15 bases between the two germline ends. The CDR3 length is 17 residues. Germline V gene lookup returns CDR1 LGHNA and CDR2 YSLEER. The CDR3 reads CASSQQYIVVAKNIQYF. CDR3 DNA sequence: TGCGCCAGCAGCCAACAATATATCGTGGTGGCCAAAAACATTCAGTACTTC.

The chain couples TRBV21-1 to TRBJ1-1; the DNA was not compared with TRBD1, the D call given in the table. TRBV21-1 is termed a pseudogene. The CDR3 totals 15 residues. CDR3 DNA: TGTGCCAGCAGCAAAGGGGCAGCCCAGAACACTGAAGCTTTCTTT. This encodes CASSKGAAQNTEAFF.

For this clone: Other DNA sequences in the same sample also yield this CDR3. In nucleotides, the CDR3 is TGTGCCTGGAGTGCGGGTGGAAACACCATATATTTT. Its protein product is CAWSAGGNTIYF. V usage is TRBV30 and J usage is TRBJ1-3, with D hard to call. CDR1 and CDR2 from the germline V gene are GTSNPN and SVGIG (reference sequence). The CDR3 has 12 amino acids. With 1 base removed from V and 3 bases from J, the gap between germline ends came to 4 bases.

J is TRBJ2-4 and V is TRBV4-2; D not resolved. The CDR3 has 16 amino acids. The V and J ends lost 5 bases and 0 bases respectively, with 14 bases between them. CDR1 is LGHNA and CDR2 is YNFKEQ in the germline V gene. For the CDR3, the DNA is TGTGCCAGCAGCTCCCAACGGGCCCTAGCCAAAAACATTCAGTACTTC. It encodes CASSSQRALAKNIQYF.

The chain combines TRBV6-1 with TRBJ2-2; D is perhaps TRBD2 (5 bases). The V gene's germline CDR1 is MNHNS and CDR2 SASEGT. The CDR3 runs 13 residues. The CDR3 DNA is TGTGTTACACATCGAGGGTACACCGGGGAGCTGTTTTTT. It is translated as CVTHRGYTGELFF.

This rearrangement joins TRBV21-1 to TRBJ1-1. TRBV21-1 represents a pseudogene. The CDR3 is made up of 20 amino acids. CDR3 amino acids: CASSKLRGGAQGADTTEAFF. CDR3 nucleotide sequence: TGTGCCAGCAGCAAATTGCGGGGAGGGGCGCAGGGCGCGGATACCACTGAAGCTTTCTTT.

The V gene is TRBV11-2, the J gene TRBJ2-7, with D unresolved. The CDR3 is made up of 15 amino acids. Per germline, CDR1 SGHAT and CDR2 FQNNGV. Between the trimmed V and J ends, which lost 7 bases and 9 bases, there was a span of 25 bases. The CDR3 DNA sequence: TGTGCCAGCACTCCATTTCTCGCTATCACGGGTGGGCAGTACTTC. It specifies CASTPFLAITGGQYF.

This chain joins TRBV28 and TRBJ2-2, with a possible D match to TRBD2 (6 bases). Trimming removed 5 bases at V and 0 bases at J, with 7 bases between. CDR1 and CDR2 from the germline V gene are MDHEN and SYDVKM. The CDR3 is 14 amino acids. In nucleotides, the CDR3 is TGTGCCAGCAGTAGACTAGCGAACACCGGGGAGCTGTTTTTT. It is translated as CASSRLANTGELFF.

The chain links TRBV14 to TRBJ2-7; 10 nucleotides match TRBD1. The CDR3 sequence is 14 residues long. J lost 5 bases, V lost 4 bases, and 5 bases had no gene match. CDR1 and CDR2 (germline): SGHDN, FVKESK. The CDR3 coding sequence is TGTGCCAGCAGCCGACCGGGACAGGGGAACGAGCAGTACTTC. Amino acid sequence: CASSRPGQGNEQYF.